The clone carrying this T cell receptor beta chain appeared a few times. Antigen unknown. CDR1 and CDR2 from the germline V gene are MGHRA and YSYEKL. The CDR3 extends over 13 amino acids. V shed 5 bases and J shed 4 bases, with 9 bases lying between them. This entry belongs to a study of beta chain features in type 1 diabetes. Study in general: Age, gender and cell yields were alike across patients and healthy donors.

Sorted populations were all over 98% pure. General study findings and limits: A greater similarity of naive, central memory and Treg TCRB repertoires was seen among patients than among healthy donors. Type 1 diabetes patients showed a moderate but significant shortening of TCRB CDR3s in all four CD4+ subsets.

The entirety of the isolated RNA underwent reverse transcription, so expressed TCRB transcripts were sequenced. Assay: immunoSEQ multiplex PCR; the TCRdb copy retains only in-frame clones and omits some. The repertoire consists of about 320,000 clones, with about 15% occurring once and the leading ten covering roughly 6.7%. This sequence joins TRBV4-1 and TRBJ1-3; a weak D match, TRBD1 (6 bases). The sequenced sample was central memory CD4+ T cells from blood. The sequence was collected from a young man in good health. The CDR3 spells CASSIDRGNTIYF. The CDR3 DNA follows: TGCGCCAGCAGCATCGACAGGGGAAACACCATATATTTT.